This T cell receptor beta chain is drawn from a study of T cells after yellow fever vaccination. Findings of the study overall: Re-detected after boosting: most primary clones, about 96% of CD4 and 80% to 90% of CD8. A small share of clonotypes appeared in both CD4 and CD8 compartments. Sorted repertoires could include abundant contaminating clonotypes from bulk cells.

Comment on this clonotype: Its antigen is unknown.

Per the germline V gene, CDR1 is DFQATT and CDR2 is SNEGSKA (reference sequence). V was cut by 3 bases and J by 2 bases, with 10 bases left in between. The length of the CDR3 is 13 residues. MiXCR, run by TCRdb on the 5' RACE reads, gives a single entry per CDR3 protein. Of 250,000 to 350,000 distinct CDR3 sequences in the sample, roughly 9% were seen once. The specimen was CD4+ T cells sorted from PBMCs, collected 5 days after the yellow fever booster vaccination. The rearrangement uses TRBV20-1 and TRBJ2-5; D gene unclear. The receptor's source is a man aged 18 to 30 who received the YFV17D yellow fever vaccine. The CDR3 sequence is CSASRQIQETQYF. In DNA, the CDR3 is TGCAGTGCTAGTCGCCAGATTCAAGAGACCCAGTACTTC.